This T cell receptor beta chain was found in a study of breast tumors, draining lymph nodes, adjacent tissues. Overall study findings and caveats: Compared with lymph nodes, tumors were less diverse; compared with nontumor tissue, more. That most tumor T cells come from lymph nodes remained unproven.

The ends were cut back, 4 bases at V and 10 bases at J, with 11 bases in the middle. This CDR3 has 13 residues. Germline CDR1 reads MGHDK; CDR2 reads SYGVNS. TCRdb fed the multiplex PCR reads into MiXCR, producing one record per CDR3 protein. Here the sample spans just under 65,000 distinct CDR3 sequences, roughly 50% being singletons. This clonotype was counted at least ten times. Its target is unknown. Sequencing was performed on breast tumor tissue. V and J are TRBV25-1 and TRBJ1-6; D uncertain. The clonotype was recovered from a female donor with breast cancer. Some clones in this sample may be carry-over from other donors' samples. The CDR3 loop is CASSGPGLSPLHF. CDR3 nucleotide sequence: TGTGCCAGCAGTGGCCCGGGCCTCTCACCCCTCCACTTT.